Listed below are T cell receptor beta chains from one sample, sequenced in a study of blood T cell repertoires in COVID-19. Sequencing was performed with immunoSEQ multiplex PCR; in TCRdb, only in-frame clones are kept and a portion is missing. The data show some 130,000 clones, approximately 88% seen once. Sequenced material: PBMCs or T cells enriched from blood (not recorded which). These receptors originate from a man aged 35 to 55 with acute COVID-19. The CDR3 runs from the conserved cysteine through the conserved F or W. Each record gives: J gene, clone size, V gene, CDR3 length, D gene, CDR3 DNA, CDR3 protein. D genes are given only for firm matches. The size of a clone is reported for some rows only, either as once, few or many, or as a class for expanded clones.

>TRBJ1-6|.|TRBV28|14|.
TGTGCCACCAGTTATAGCTCCTATAATTCACCCCTCCACTTT
CATSYSSYNSPLHF
>TRBJ1-6|.|TRBV4-1|14|.
TGCGCCAGCAGCCAAGATCATTCCGGAGGACCCCTCCACTTT
CASSQDHSGGPLHF
>TRBJ2-1|.|TRBV7-9|12|.
TGTGCCAGCAGCCTCCCCGGGAGTGAGCAGTTCTTC
CASSLPGSEQFF
>TRBJ1-5|.|TRBV3-1/TRBV3-2|16|.
TGTGCCAGCAGCCAAGGTACAGTGCTGGGCAATCAGCCCCAGCATTTT
CASSQGTVLGNQPQHF
>TRBJ1-3|once|TRBV18|15|.
TGTGCCAGCTCCCGCTACAGGGTTGGAGGAGACACCATATATTTT
CASSRYRVGGDTIYF
>TRBJ2-4|.|TRBV7-9|16|TRBD1
TGTGCCAGCAGCAGAGGACAGGGGGCCTCCAAAAACATTCAGTACTTC
CASSRGQGASKNIQYF
>TRBJ2-2|.|TRBV11-2|20|TRBD2
TGTGCCAGCAGCTTAGACCCCACCACCGAGCGGGGGGACGACACCGGGGAGCTGTTTTTT
CASSLDPTTERGDDTGELFF
>TRBJ2-3|.|TRBV5-4|16|.
TGTGCCAGCAGCGTGGACAGCTCACCTCACACAGATACGCAGTATTTT
CASSVDSSPHTDTQYF
>TRBJ2-7|.|TRBV9|14|.
TGTGCCAGCAGCGCTAGGGGGGGGCTCGACGAGCAGTACTTC
CASSARGGLDEQYF
>TRBJ2-7|many|TRBV27|15|TRBD2
TGTGCCAGCAGAGGTTTAGCGGGAAGTATCCCCGAGCAGTACTTC
CASRGLAGSIPEQYF
>TRBJ2-3|.|TRBV5-4|17|TRBD2
TGTGCCAGCAGCTTGGCAGCGGGACTAGCGGGACCCTCTACGTCGTATTTT
CASSLAAGLAGPSTSYF
>TRBJ1-1|.|TRBV19|13|.
TGTGCCAGTAGTATGACAACGAACACTGAAGCTTTCTTT
CASSMTTNTEAFF
>TRBJ2-5|.|TRBV29-1|13|.
TGCAGCGTTGAAGAAGTCCCAGGGGAGACCCAGTACTTC
CSVEEVPGETQYF
>TRBJ2-7|.|TRBV6-5|14|.
TGTGCCAGCAGTTACTCGTTCAGTACCTACGAGCAGTACTTC
CASSYSFSTYEQYF
>TRBJ2-7|.|TRBV7-8|13|.
TGTGCCAGCAGGGACCCAGGGAACTACGAGCAGTACTTC
CASRDPGNYEQYF
>TRBJ1-2|.|TRBV9|15|TRBD1
TGTGCCAGCAGCACCCCCGCGGACAGGCGGGGTGGCTACACCTTC
CASSTPADRRGGYTF
>TRBJ2-2|.|TRBV18|14|.
TGTGCCAGCTCACCCTCGCAGGAGGCCGGGGAGCTGTTTTTT
CASSPSQEAGELFF
>TRBJ1-1|.|TRBV5-1|14|.
TGCGCCAGCAGCTTGGCAGGGGTTGACGGTGAAGCTTTCTTT
CASSLAGVDGEAFF
>TRBJ2-7|.|TRBV28|13|.
TGTGCCAGCAGTTTAAGGGGCCCCTACGAGCAGTACTTC
CASSLRGPYEQYF
>TRBJ1-6|.|TRBV28|17|TRBD1
TGTGCCAGCAGTTTGTCAGCCCCGGGACAGGGTGATTCACCCCTCCACTTT
CASSLSAPGQGDSPLHF
>TRBJ2-3|.|TRBV10-1|13|.
TGCGCCAGCAGTGAGGCAGGCACAGATACGCAGTATTTT
CASSEAGTDTQYF
>TRBJ1-6|once|TRBV4-1|19|.
TGCGCCAGCAGCCAAACTCCATTACAGGATCCCTCCTATAATTCACCCCTCCACTTT
CASSQTPLQDPSYNSPLHF
>TRBJ2-3|.|TRBV19|17|TRBD2
TGTGCCAGTAGTATAGACGCGCTAGCGGGGGACACAGATACGCAGTATTTT
CASSIDALAGDTDTQYF
>TRBJ1-4|.|TRBV6-2/TRBV6-3|16|.
TGTGCCAGCAGTTACGCCTTCGGGACACTAAATGAAAAACTGTTTTTT
CASSYAFGTLNEKLFF
>TRBJ1-2|.|TRBV18|13|TRBD1
TGTGCCAGCTCACCCCTTCAGGGGGAGGGCTACACCTTC
CASSPLQGEGYTF
>TRBJ2-4|.|TRBV27|16|.
TGTGCCAGCTCACGTCGGCTACAGGGTGGCAAAAACATTCAGTACTTC
CASSRRLQGGKNIQYF
>TRBJ1-2|.|TRBV29-1|17|.
TGCAGCGTCCCTTTACGCGGGGTTAGTCGGACCGAATATGGCTACACCTTC
CSVPLRGVSRTEYGYTF
>TRBJ1-6|.|TRBV5-5|12|.
TGTGCCAGCGGTGCAGGAAATTCACCCCTCCACTTT
CASGAGNSPLHF
>TRBJ2-2|.|TRBV18|16|.
TGTGCCAGCTCACCACCCGGAGGGAGTTACACCGGGGAGCTGTTTTTT
CASSPPGGSYTGELFF
>TRBJ2-1|.|TRBV4-3|13|.
TGCGCCAGCAGCCTCACGGGGGACAATGAGCAGTTCTTC
CASSLTGDNEQFF
>TRBJ2-1|.|TRBV7-2|16|.
TGTGCCAGCAGCACGGGCCGGGGTGTGACATCGAATGAGCAGTTCTTC
CASSTGRGVTSNEQFF
>TRBJ2-2|.|TRBV5-1|15|TRBD2
TGCGCCAGCAGCTTCGGACTAGCGGTCGGCGGGGAGCTGTTTTTT
CASSFGLAVGGELFF
>TRBJ1-3|.|TRBV6-5|15|.
TGTGCCAGCAATCCCGGGGGGAACTCTGGAAACACCATATATTTT
CASNPGGNSGNTIYF
>TRBJ1-1|few|TRBV7-9|15|TRBD1
TGTGCCAGCAGCTCGCGCGGACAGGGATTTACTGAAGCTTTCTTT
CASSSRGQGFTEAFF
>TRBJ2-1|few|TRBV18|11|.
TGTGCCAGCTCCCTTAAAATTGAGCAGTTCTTC
CASSLKIEQFF
>TRBJ1-5|.|TRBV7-9|14|TRBD1
TGTGCCAGCAGCTTAGGACAGGGTCGGGCGCCCCAGCATTTT
CASSLGQGRAPQHF
>TRBJ2-7|.|TRBV11-2|14|.
TGTGCCAGCAGCCCCTTAGCGCCCTCCTACGAGCAGTACTTC
CASSPLAPSYEQYF
>TRBJ1-2|.|TRBV3-1/TRBV3-2|16|.
TGTGCCAGCAGCCACCCCCGACAGCGGGGGAACTATGGCTACACCTTC
CASSHPRQRGNYGYTF
>TRBJ2-3|.|TRBV19|16|TRBD1
TGTGCCAGTAGCCCATTGGGGACAGGGATGAAAGATACGCAGTATTTT
CASSPLGTGMKDTQYF
>TRBJ1-5|once|TRBV19|17|TRBD1
TGTGCCAGTAGTAGCGACAGGGGGCTGAGTAGCAATCAGCCCCAGCATTTT
CASSSDRGLSSNQPQHF
>TRBJ1-3|few|TRBV30|13|TRBD1
TGTGCCTGCGACAGGGGAGCTGGAAACACCATATATTTT
CACDRGAGNTIYF
>TRBJ2-7|.|TRBV4-1|16|TRBD2
TGCGCCAGCAGCATGGAGACTAGCGGGAGGATGTACGAGCAGTACTTC
CASSMETSGRMYEQYF
>TRBJ1-3|.|TRBV7-8|15|.
TGTGCCAGCAGCTTAGGCAGGTCCTCTGGAAACACCATATATTTT
CASSLGRSSGNTIYF
>TRBJ1-1|.|TRBV15|13|.
TGTGCCACCAGCAGGACAGGGAACACTGAAGCTTTCTTT
CATSRTGNTEAFF
>TRBJ1-2|.|TRBV2|14|.
TGTGCCAGCAGTGGGGACACTTATAACTATGGCTACACCTTC
CASSGDTYNYGYTF
>TRBJ2-1|.|TRBV19|18|TRBD2
TGTGCCAGTAGTCCCCACGCCGGGGGGACTAGTGGTCTCAATGAGCAGTTCTTC
CASSPHAGGTSGLNEQFF
>TRBJ1-1|.|TRBV28|15|.
TGTGCCAGCAGTTCCCCGGACAGTGTGAACACTGAAGCTTTCTTT
CASSSPDSVNTEAFF
>TRBJ2-1|.|TRBV5-4|13|TRBD2
TGTGCCAGCAGCACGGGACTAGCGAATGAGCAGTTCTTC
CASSTGLANEQFF
>TRBJ1-1|.|TRBV5-4|13|.
TGTGCCAGCAGATCCGGATTCAGGACTGAAGCTTTCTTT
CASRSGFRTEAFF
>TRBJ2-7|.|TRBV6-5|15|TRBD2
TGTGCCAGCCGGCTTGGGGCTAGCGGGACCTACGAGCAGTACTTC
CASRLGASGTYEQYF
>TRBJ2-3|.|TRBV30|16|.
TGTGCCTGGAGCCCATGGGACTCCGGGGGCACAGATACGCAGTATTTT
CAWSPWDSGGTDTQYF
>TRBJ2-2|.|TRBV10-2|14|.
TGCGCCACGATGGGAGGGGGGGCGAGAGGGGAGCTGTTTTTT
CATMGGGARGELFF